The 27 T cell receptor beta chains in this list originate from one sample, sequenced in a study of blood T cell repertoires in COVID-19. The method was immunoSEQ multiplex PCR; TCRdb's version includes in-frame clones alone and lacks a portion of them. The data hold about 210,000 clones, with around 90% observed a single time. Specimen: PBMCs or T cells enriched from blood (not recorded which). The receptors were gathered from a man aged 30 to 39 in a cohort exposed to, infected with or recovered from COVID-19 (not recorded which).

V gene TRBV7-9 combines with J gene TRBJ2-2, with 7 bases identical to TRBD1. The CDR3 contains 15 residues. V lost 4 bases, J lost 4 bases, and 6 bases stayed unmatched. Germline CDR1 reads SEHNR; CDR2 reads FQNEAQ (reference sequence). The CDR3 DNA is TGTGCCAGCAGCTCTCAACAGGGGCGCACCGGGGAGCTGTTTTTT. This sequence encodes CASSSQQGRTGELFF.

The chain recombines TRBV7-9 with TRBJ2-3, with a weak D call TRBD2 (5 bases). CDR1 is SEHNR and CDR2 is FQNEAQ in the germline V gene (reference sequence). This CDR3 comprises 13 residues. Trimming shortened V by 5 bases and J by 4 bases, and 10 bases separated the two germline ends. DNA for the CDR3: TGTGCCAGCAGCACTAGTTTGGCAGATACGCAGTATTTT. Encoded protein: CASSTSLADTQYF.

J is TRBJ1-2 and V is TRBV7-9; possible D gene TRBD1, 6 bases. Germline V gene data show CDR1 as SEHNR and CDR2 as FQNEAQ (reference sequence). CDR3 size: 13 residues. V lost 2 bases, J lost 6 bases, and 10 bases lay in between. The CDR3 loop is CASSLQGLDGYTF. CDR3 sequence (DNA): TGTGCCAGCAGCTTACAGGGGTTGGATGGCTACACCTTC.

The rearrangement links TRBV7-3 to TRBJ2-2; 13 bases match TRBD2. Germline V gene sequence: CDR1 SGHTA, CDR2 FQGTGA. J lost 7 bases, V lost 5 bases, and 13 bases had no gene match. The CDR3 totals 18 residues. CDR3 coding DNA: TGTGCCAGCAGCCCACTTTGGACTAGCGGGAGAAAACGCGGGGAGCTGTTTTTT. Protein product: CASSPLWTSGRKRGELFF.

The chain is built from TRBV7-9 and TRBJ2-5, with 10 bases that match TRBD1. Germline values: CDR1 SEHNR, CDR2 FQNEAQ (reference sequence). V lost 5 bases and J lost 5; bases outside the gene matches: 8. The CDR3 contains 15 residues. Here the CDR3 reads CASSGIGQGDETQYF. The CDR3, as DNA: TGTGCCAGCAGCGGTATCGGACAGGGGGACGAGACCCAGTACTTC. Using reference TRBV7-9 and TRBJ2-5 for the parts outside the CDR3, the full variable domain is DTGVSQNPRHKITKRGQNVTFRCDPISEHNRLYWYRQTLGQGPEFLTYFQNEAQLEKSRLLSDRFSAERPKGSFSTLEIQRTEQGDSAMYLCASSGIGQGDETQYFGPGTRLLVL.

This chain connects TRBV5-4 to TRBJ2-7; 14 bases are shared with TRBD2. CDR1 SGHNT and CDR2 YYREEE come from the germline V gene (reference sequence). J gave up 7 bases and V 3 bases, and 12 bases lay outside the gene matches. The CDR3 has 17 residues. The chain's CDR3 is CASSSAGLAGGAGEQYF. The CDR3 nucleotides read TGTGCCAGCAGCTCCGCCGGACTAGCGGGAGGCGCAGGAGAGCAGTACTTC.

This clone showed up just a few times. V and J are TRBV5-1 and TRBJ2-5; D gene ambiguous. Germline CDR1 SGHRS, CDR2 YFSETQ. The length of the CDR3 is 13 residues. With 4 bases removed from V and 3 bases from J, the gap between germline ends came to 10 bases. The CDR3 DNA is TGCGCCAGCAGCGAAGTCGGTAAAGAGACCCAGTACTTC. Translated, it gives CASSEVGKETQYF.

The chain joins TRBV19 to TRBJ1-2; no clear D. Germline V lookup: CDR1 LNHDA, CDR2 SQIVND (reference sequence). The CDR3 totals 13 residues. Trimming left V 7 bases short and J 1 base short, with 10 bases between. The CDR3 region has the DNA TGTGCCAGTACAGAAATCGTTAACTATGGCTACACCTTC. This translates into CASTEIVNYGYTF.

The chain combines TRBV6-6 with TRBJ1-6; no reliable D call. In germline, CDR1 is MNHNY, CDR2 SVGAGI (reference sequence). Trimming took 2 bases from V and 5 from J, leaving 7 bases between them. This CDR3 contains 14 residues. The CDR3 DNA reads TGTGCCAGCAGTTACAATCCCGATAATTCACCCCTCCACTTT. As protein: CASSYNPDNSPLHF.

The rearrangement joins TRBV14 to TRBJ1-2; 9 bases line up with TRBD1. V lost 5 bases, J lost 4 bases, and 2 bases stayed unmatched. Germline V lookup: CDR1 SGHDN, CDR2 FVKESK. This CDR3 comprises 13 residues. In nucleotides, the CDR3 is TGTGCCAGCAGCACGGGACAGGGCTATGGCTACACCTTC. This sequence encodes CASSTGQGYGYTF.

The V call is TRBV5-1, the J call TRBJ2-7; 7 nucleotides match TRBD1. Germline V gene sequence: CDR1 SGHRS, CDR2 YFSETQ. Germline trimming cut 4 bases from V and 1 base from J; bases unmatched to any gene: 8. The CDR3 runs 15 residues. This chain's CDR3 is CASSRDSSFSYEQYF. CDR3 coding DNA: TGCGCCAGCAGCCGGGACAGTTCTTTTTCCTACGAGCAGTACTTC.

This chain links TRBV30 with TRBJ1-5; 9 bases are shared with TRBD1. Looked up from germline, CDR1 is GTSNPN and CDR2 is SVGIG (reference sequence). This CDR3 comprises 17 residues. V lost 4 bases to trimming and J lost 1 base; unmatched junction nucleotides: 11. The DNA for the CDR3 is TGTGCCTGGAAGGGGACAGGGCGCCGGGGGAGCAATCAGCCCCAGCATTTT. Translating gives CAWKGTGRRGSNQPQHF.

The gene calls are TRBV5-1 and TRBJ2-6, with D perhaps matching TRBD2 (6 bases). The CDR3 loop spans 18 amino acids. V was trimmed by 3 bases and J by 0 bases, leaving 16 bases between them. Germline values: CDR1 SGHRS, CDR2 YFSETQ. The CDR3 is CASSSAGSADSGANVLTF. As DNA, the CDR3 is TGCGCCAGCAGCTCGGCGGGGTCAGCCGACTCTGGGGCCAACGTCCTGACTTTC.

J is TRBJ1-2 and V is TRBV5-1; the match to TRBD1 covers 10 bases. Germline V gene data show CDR1 as SGHRS and CDR2 as YFSETQ. The CDR3 covers 14 residues. V was pared by 4 bases and J by 4 bases, with 4 bases of the junction left unmatched. The CDR3 reads CASSPDRGSYGYTF. CDR3 DNA: TGCGCCAGCAGCCCGGACAGGGGGTCCTATGGCTACACCTTC.

The chain carries TRBV10-1 and TRBJ1-1, with a tentative D call TRBD1 (5 bases). Germline V CDR1 and CDR2: WNHNN, SYGVQD (reference sequence). Trimming took off 0 bases at V and 5 bases at J, with 10 bases between the two ends. This CDR3 has 14 amino acids. CDR3 DNA: TGCGCCAGCAGTGAGTCCAGGGTATGGACTGAAGCTTTCTTT. Amino acid sequence: CASSESRVWTEAFF.

The chain combines TRBV19 with TRBJ1-3, with D unresolved. The CDR3 sequence is 17 residues long. Between the trimmed V and J ends, which lost 3 bases and 0 bases, there was a span of 15 bases. Germline CDR1 is LNHDA and CDR2 is SQIVND (reference sequence). CDR3 protein: CASSIQSRRLSGNTIYF. Here the CDR3 DNA reads TGTGCCAGTAGTATTCAGTCCAGGCGCCTCTCTGGAAACACCATATATTTT.

This sequence joins TRBV10-2 and TRBJ1-3; 7 bases map to TRBD1. With V trimmed by 7 bases and J by 2 bases, 5 bases remained unmatched. Germline lookup yields CDR1 WSHSY and CDR2 SAAADI. The CDR3 totals 14 residues. The CDR3 DNA sequence: TGCGCCAGCACCCAGGGGGGAACTGGAAACACCATATATTTT. It translates to CASTQGGTGNTIYF.

The gene calls are TRBV28 and TRBJ2-7; unclear D gene. CDR1 and CDR2 (germline): MDHEN, SYDVKM. The CDR3 has 14 residues. Between the trimmed V and J ends, which lost 6 bases and 5 bases, there was a span of 17 bases. The CDR3 DNA follows: TGTGCCAGCAGACTCGAGGTAGTAAGTCACGAGCAGTACTTC. Amino acid sequence: CASRLEVVSHEQYF.

The J gene is TRBJ1-2, the V gene TRBV12-3 or TRBV12-4; 7 bases are shared with TRBD1. The CDR3 runs 13 residues. V lost 5 bases, J lost 8 bases, and 8 bases stayed unmatched. The CDR3 sequence: CASSPGQKGGYTF. CDR3 DNA sequence: TGTGCCAGCAGTCCGGGACAGAAAGGCGGCTACACCTTC.

This clone was counted a single time. The chain employs TRBV28 and TRBJ2-2, with 10 positions matching TRBD1. The CDR3 sequence is 15 residues long. Germline CDR1 MDHEN, CDR2 SYDVKM. After removal of 8 bases from V and 5 bases from J, the junction contained 8 bases not matched to a gene. This CDR3 reads CASRNGQGETGELFF. The CDR3 DNA reads TGTGCCAGCCGAAATGGACAGGGGGAAACCGGGGAGCTGTTTTTT.

The rearrangement links TRBV27 to TRBJ1-6; maybe TRBD1 (5 bases). V shed 6 bases and J shed 3 bases, with 12 bases lying between them. This CDR3 contains 15 residues. The germline V gene encodes CDR1 MNHEY and CDR2 SMNVEV (reference sequence). The CDR3 reads CASRPGQIYNSPLHF. The CDR3, as DNA: TGTGCCAGCAGGCCAGGACAAATCTATAATTCACCCCTCCACTTT.

The chain recombines TRBV3-1 (or the pseudogene TRBV3-2) with TRBJ2-3; possibly TRBD1 for D (6 bases). CDR1 and CDR2 (germline): LGHDT, YNNKEL (reference sequence). Trimming removed 0 bases at V and 3 bases at J, with 10 bases between. The CDR3 runs 15 residues. The CDR3: CASSQEGQGTDTQYF. The CDR3 region has the DNA TGTGCCAGCAGCCAAGAGGGCCAGGGGACAGATACGCAGTATTTT.

The V gene is TRBV2, the J gene TRBJ1-1; 10 bases are a match to TRBD1. The CDR3 spans 13 residues. V was clipped by 10 bases and J by 1 base; unmatched bases: 3. CDR1 SNHLY and CDR2 FYNNEI come from the germline V gene. The CDR3 DNA reads TGTGCCACCCGGACAGGGGGGAACACTGAAGCTTTCTTT. Its translation is CATRTGGNTEAFF.

The CDR3 DNA sequence: TGTGCCAGCAGTACCCTGGGGGGTCCCCCCTCGAGGGTTAAATTCAATGAGCAGTTCTTC. Translated, it gives CASSTLGGPPSRVKFNEQFF. This chain uses TRBV28 with TRBJ2-1, with D possibly being TRBD2 (6 bases). Germline-derived CDR1 and CDR2 are MDHEN and SYDVKM. This CDR3 is built from 20 residues. V lost 5 bases and J 6 bases, leaving 32 bases between the germline ends.

Only one count was recorded for this clone. The chain couples TRBV10-3 to TRBJ2-1; 13 bases agree with TRBD2. CDR1 is ENHRY and CDR2 is SYGVKD in the germline V gene. The CDR3 is 13 amino acids. Trimming cost V 10 bases and J 8 bases; bases outside gene matches: 5. CDR3 nucleotides: TGTGCCACAGGACTAGCGGGAGCATATGAGCAGTTCTTC. It encodes CATGLAGAYEQFF.

J is TRBJ1-2 and V is TRBV28; D is possibly TRBD1 (6 bases). Trimming shortened V by 5 bases and J by 4 bases, and 14 bases separated the two germline ends. Germline CDR1 and CDR2: MDHEN and SYDVKM. The CDR3 covers 14 residues. As DNA, the CDR3 is TGTGCCAGCAGTCGACCCGACAGGACCTATGGCTACACCTTC. As protein: CASSRPDRTYGYTF.

The chain uses TRBV18 and TRBJ1-1; weak D call: TRBD1 (5 bases). V lost 3 bases, J lost 0 bases, and 11 bases lay in between. There are 15 residues in the CDR3. Germline values: CDR1 KGHSH, CDR2 LQKENI. CDR3 loop: CASSPPAGLNTEAFF. CDR3 nucleotide sequence: TGTGCCAGCTCACCCCCCGCAGGGCTGAACACTGAAGCTTTCTTT.